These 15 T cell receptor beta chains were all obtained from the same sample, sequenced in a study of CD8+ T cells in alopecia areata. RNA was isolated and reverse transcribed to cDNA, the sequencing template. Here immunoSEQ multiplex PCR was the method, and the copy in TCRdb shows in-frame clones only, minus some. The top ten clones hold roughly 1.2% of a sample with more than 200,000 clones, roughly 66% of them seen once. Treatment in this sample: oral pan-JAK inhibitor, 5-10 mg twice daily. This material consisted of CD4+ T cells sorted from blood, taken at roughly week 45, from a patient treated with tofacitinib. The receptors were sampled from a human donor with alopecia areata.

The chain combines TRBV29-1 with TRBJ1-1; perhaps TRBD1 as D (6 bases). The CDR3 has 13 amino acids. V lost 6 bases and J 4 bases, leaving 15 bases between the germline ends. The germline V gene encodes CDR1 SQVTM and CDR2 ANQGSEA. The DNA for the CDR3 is TGCAGCGTCCAACAGGGTAGGGGCACTGAAGCTTTCTTT. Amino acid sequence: CSVQQGRGTEAFF. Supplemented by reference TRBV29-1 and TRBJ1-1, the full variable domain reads SAVISQKPSRDICQRGTSLTIQCQVDSQVTMMFWYRQQPGQSLTLIATANQGSEATYESGFVIDKFPISRPNLTFSTLTVSNMSPEDSSIYLCSVQQGRGTEAFFGQGTRLTVV.

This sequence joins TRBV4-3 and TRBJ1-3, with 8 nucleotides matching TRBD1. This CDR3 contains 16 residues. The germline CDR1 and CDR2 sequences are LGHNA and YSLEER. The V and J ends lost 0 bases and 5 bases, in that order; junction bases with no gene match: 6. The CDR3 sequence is CASSQDNGQGRNTIYF. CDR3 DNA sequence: TGCGCCAGCAGCCAAGATAACGGACAGGGAAGAAACACCATATATTTT.

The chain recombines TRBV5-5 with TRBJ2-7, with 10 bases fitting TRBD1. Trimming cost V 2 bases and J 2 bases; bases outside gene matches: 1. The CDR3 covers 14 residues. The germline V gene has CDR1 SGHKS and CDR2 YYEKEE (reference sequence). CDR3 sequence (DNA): TGTGCCAGCAGCTTAGGACAGGGGGCCTACGAGCAGTACTTC. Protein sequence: CASSLGQGAYEQYF.

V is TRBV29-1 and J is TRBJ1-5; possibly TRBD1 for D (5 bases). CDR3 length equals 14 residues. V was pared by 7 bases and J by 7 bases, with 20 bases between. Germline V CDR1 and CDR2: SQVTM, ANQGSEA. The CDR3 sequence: CSAADSSGDQPQHF. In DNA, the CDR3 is TGCAGCGCTGCTGACAGTTCGGGGGACCAGCCCCAGCATTTT. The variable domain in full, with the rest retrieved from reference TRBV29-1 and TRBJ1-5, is SAVISQKPSRDICQRGTSLTIQCQVDSQVTMMFWYRQQPGQSLTLIATANQGSEATYESGFVIDKFPISRPNLTFSTLTVSNMSPEDSSIYLCSAADSSGDQPQHFGDGTRLSIL.

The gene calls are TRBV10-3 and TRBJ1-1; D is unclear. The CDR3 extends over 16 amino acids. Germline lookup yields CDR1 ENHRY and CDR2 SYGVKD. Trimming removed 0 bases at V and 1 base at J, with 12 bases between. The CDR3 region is CAISESTQAGNTEAFF. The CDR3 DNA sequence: TGTGCCATCAGTGAGTCGACTCAAGCGGGGAACACTGAAGCTTTCTTT.

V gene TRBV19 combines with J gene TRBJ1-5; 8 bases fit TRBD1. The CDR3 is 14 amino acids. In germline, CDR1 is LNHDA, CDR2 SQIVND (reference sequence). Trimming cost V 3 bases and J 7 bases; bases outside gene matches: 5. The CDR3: CASSMGTGGQPQHF. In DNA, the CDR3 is TGTGCCAGTAGTATGGGGACAGGCGGACAGCCCCAGCATTTT.

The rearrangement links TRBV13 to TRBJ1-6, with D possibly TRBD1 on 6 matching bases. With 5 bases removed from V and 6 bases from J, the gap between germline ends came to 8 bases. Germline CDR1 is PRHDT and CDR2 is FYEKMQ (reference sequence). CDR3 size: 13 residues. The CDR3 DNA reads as TGTGCCAGCAGCCCACAGGGTAATTCACCCCTCCACTTT. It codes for CASSPQGNSPLHF.

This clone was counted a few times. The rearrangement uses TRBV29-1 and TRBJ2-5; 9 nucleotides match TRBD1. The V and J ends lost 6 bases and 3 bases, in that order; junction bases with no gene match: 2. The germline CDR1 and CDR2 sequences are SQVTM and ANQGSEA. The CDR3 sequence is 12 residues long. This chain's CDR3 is CSVRQGEETQYF. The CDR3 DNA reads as TGCAGCGTCCGACAGGGGGAAGAGACCCAGTACTTC.

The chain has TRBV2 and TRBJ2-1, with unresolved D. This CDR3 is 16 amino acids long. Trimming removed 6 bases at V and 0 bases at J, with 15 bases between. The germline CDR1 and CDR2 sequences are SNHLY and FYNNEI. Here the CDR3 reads CASRTVGGFSYNEQFF. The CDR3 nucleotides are TGTGCCAGCAGGACCGTAGGTGGATTCTCCTACAATGAGCAGTTCTTC.

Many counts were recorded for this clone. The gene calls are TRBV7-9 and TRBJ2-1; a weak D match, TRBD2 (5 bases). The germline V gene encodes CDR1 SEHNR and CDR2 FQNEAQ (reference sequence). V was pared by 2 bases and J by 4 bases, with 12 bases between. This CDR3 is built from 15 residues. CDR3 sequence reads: CASSLRRPLYNEQFF. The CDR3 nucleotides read TGTGCCAGCAGCTTAAGGAGGCCTCTTTACAATGAGCAGTTCTTC.

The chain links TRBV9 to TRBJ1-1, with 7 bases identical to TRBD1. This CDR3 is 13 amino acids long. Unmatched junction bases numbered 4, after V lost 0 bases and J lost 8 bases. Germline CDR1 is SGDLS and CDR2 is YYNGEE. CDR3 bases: TGTGCCAGCAGCGTAGGAGGGGGCCGGGAAGCTTTCTTT. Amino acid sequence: CASSVGGGREAFF.

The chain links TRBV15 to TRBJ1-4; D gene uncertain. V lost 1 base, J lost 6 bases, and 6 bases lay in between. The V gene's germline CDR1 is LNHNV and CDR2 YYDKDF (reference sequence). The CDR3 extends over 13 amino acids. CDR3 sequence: CATSRGKDEKLFF. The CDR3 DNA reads TGTGCCACCAGCAGAGGGAAGGATGAAAAACTGTTTTTT.

The CDR3 loop is CASSTTGRSYEQYF. In DNA, the CDR3 is TGCGCCAGCAGCACAACAGGGAGATCCTACGAGCAGTACTTC. This chain uses TRBV5-1 with TRBJ2-7; D possibly corresponds to TRBD1 (6 bases). In germline, CDR1 is SGHRS, CDR2 YFSETQ. With 4 bases removed from V and 1 base from J, the gap between germline ends came to 12 bases. This CDR3 spans 14 amino acids.

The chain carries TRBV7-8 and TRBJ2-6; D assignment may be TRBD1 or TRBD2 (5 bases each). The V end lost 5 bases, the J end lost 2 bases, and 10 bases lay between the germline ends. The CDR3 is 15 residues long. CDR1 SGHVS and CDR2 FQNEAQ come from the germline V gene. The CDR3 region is CASSAPGPGANVLTF. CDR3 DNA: TGTGCCAGCAGCGCACCGGGACCTGGGGCCAACGTCCTGACTTTC.

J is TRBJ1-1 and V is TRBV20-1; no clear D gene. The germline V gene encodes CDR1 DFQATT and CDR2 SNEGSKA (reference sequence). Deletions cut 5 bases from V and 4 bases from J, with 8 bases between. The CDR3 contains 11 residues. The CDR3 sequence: CSAASRTEAFF. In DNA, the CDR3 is TGCAGTGCTGCCTCACGCACTGAAGCTTTCTTT.